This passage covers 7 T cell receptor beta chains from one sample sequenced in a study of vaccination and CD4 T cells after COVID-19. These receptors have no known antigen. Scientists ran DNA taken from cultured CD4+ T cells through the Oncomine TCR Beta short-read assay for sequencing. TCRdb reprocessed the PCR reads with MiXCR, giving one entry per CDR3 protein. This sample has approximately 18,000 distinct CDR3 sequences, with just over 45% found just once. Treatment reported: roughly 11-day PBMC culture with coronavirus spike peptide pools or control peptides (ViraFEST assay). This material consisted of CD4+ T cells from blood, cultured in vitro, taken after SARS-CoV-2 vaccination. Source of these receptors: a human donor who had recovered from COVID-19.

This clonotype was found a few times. CDR3 nucleotide sequence: TGTGCCAGCAGTTCCCGTTGGTGGGGTGGCAACACTGAAGCTTTCTTT. Encoded protein: CASSSRWWGGNTEAFF. The chain employs TRBV6-5 and TRBJ1-1, with unresolved D. The V end was cut by 4 bases, the J end by 2 bases, with 17 bases between. The CDR3 covers 16 residues. Germline V gene sequence: CDR1 MNHEY, CDR2 SVGAGI.

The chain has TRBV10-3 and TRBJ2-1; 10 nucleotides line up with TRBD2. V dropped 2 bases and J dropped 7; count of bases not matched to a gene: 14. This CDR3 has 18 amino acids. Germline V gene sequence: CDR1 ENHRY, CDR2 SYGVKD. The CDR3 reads CAISERSTSGPGGNEQFF. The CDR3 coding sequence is TGTGCCATCAGTGAGAGATCGACTAGCGGGCCCGGGGGGAATGAGCAGTTCTTC.

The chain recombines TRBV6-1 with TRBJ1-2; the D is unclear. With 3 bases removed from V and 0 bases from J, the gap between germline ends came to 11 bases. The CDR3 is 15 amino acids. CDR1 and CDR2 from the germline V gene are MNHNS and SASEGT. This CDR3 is CASSDVVRANYGYTF. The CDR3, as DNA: TGTGCCAGCAGTGATGTTGTACGGGCTAACTATGGCTACACCTTC.

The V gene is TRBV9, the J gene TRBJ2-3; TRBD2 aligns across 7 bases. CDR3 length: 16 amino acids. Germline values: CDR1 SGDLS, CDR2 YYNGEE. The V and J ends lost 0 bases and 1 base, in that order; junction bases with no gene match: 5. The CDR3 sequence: CASSVAAGEGTDTQYF. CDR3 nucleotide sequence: TGTGCCAGCAGCGTAGCGGCGGGGGAAGGCACAGATACGCAGTATTTT.

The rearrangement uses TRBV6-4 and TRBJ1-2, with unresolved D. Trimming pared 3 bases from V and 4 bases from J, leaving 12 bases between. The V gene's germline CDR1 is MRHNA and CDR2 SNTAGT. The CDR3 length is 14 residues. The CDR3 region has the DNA TGTGCCAGCAGTGAGACCTGGAGGGCCTATGGCTACACCTTC. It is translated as CASSETWRAYGYTF.

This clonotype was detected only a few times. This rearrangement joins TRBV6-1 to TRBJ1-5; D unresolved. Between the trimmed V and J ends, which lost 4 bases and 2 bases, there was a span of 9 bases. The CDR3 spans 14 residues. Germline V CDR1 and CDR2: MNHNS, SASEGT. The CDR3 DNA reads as TGTGCCAGCAGTGCCGGGGTAGGCAATCAGCCCCAGCATTTT. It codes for CASSAGVGNQPQHF.

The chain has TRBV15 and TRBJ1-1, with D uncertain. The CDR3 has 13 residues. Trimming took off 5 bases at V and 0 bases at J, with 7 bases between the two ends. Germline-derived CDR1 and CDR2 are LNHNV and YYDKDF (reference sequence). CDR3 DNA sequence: TGTGCCACCAGCGGAAACGTGAACACTGAAGCTTTCTTT. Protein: CATSGNVNTEAFF.